Each of the 9 T cell receptor beta chains below was sequenced from the same sample in a study of siplizumab effects on memory and regulatory T cells. The data were produced by immunoSEQ multiplex PCR, yet TCRdb's version contains in-frame clones alone and is incomplete. The sample contains 70,000 to 95,000 clones, 80% to 90% of which appear only once. Sequencing was done on a sample of CD4+ T cells sorted from blood. These TCRs come from a human donor in good health.

The chain couples TRBV19 to TRBJ2-7, with TRBD1 identical over 9 bases. V lost 7 bases to trimming and J lost 6 bases; unmatched junction nucleotides: 7. Germline V gene lookup returns CDR1 LNHDA and CDR2 SQIVND (reference sequence). CDR3 length: 13 residues. The CDR3 reads CASTGTGLREQYF. The CDR3 DNA reads as TGTGCCAGTACCGGGACAGGGCTGCGCGAGCAGTACTTC. Together with reference TRBV19 and TRBJ2-7, the CDR3 gives the full variable domain: DGGITQSPKYLFRKEGQNVTLSCEQNLNHDAMYWYRQDPGQGLRLIYYSQIVNDFQKGDIAEGYSVSREKKESFPLTVTSAQKNPTAFYLCASTGTGLREQYFGPGTRLTVT.

This sequence joins TRBV30 and TRBJ2-3, with D perhaps matching TRBD1 or TRBD2 (6 bases each). This CDR3 has 18 residues. Between the trimmed V and J ends, which lost 0 bases and 8 bases, there was a span of 27 bases. Germline assignment: CDR1 GTSNPN and CDR2 SVGIG (reference sequence). The CDR3 region has the DNA TGTGCCTGGAGTGTACTGCGTTATGGCGGGATCAGGGGAGCTACGCAGTATTTT. It yields the protein CAWSVLRYGGIRGATQYF.

The rearrangement uses TRBV7-8 and TRBJ2-5; 8 bases are a match to TRBD2. CDR1 is SGHVS and CDR2 is FQNEAQ in the germline V gene. The CDR3 is 14 amino acids. The V and J ends lost 9 bases and 2 bases, in that order; junction bases with no gene match: 8. The CDR3 bases are TGTGCCAGTGGTGGCGGGAGGTCTCAAGAGACCCAGTACTTC. Translating it yields CASGGGRSQETQYF.

The chain recombines TRBV25-1 with TRBJ1-2; D not certain. Trimming removed 2 bases from V and 4 bases from J, with 8 bases in between. CDR3 size: 13 residues. Looked up from germline, CDR1 is MGHDK and CDR2 is SYGVNS. The CDR3 DNA reads as TGTGCCAGCAGTGAACTGACACCCTATGGCTACACCTTC. This codes for CASSELTPYGYTF.

V usage is TRBV6-1 and J usage is TRBJ1-3; D unresolved. The germline V and J ends were trimmed by 1 base and 4 bases, with 11 bases remaining between them. CDR1 is MNHNS and CDR2 is SASEGT in the germline V gene. The CDR3 consists of 15 residues. This chain's CDR3 is CASSEVGRSGNTIYF. Written as DNA, the CDR3 is TGTGCCAGCAGTGAAGTGGGGAGGTCCGGAAACACCATATATTTT.

The V gene is TRBV7-2, the J gene TRBJ2-1; 10 positions agree with TRBD2. The junction had 5 bases not matched to a gene; V was cut back by 1 base and J by 8 bases. There are 15 residues in the CDR3. Germline CDR1 and CDR2: SGHTA and FQGNSA. The CDR3 loop is CASSLGLAGVDEQFF. DNA of the CDR3: TGTGCCAGCAGCTTAGGGCTAGCGGGAGTGGATGAGCAGTTCTTC.

The chain uses TRBV5-6 and TRBJ2-5; D gene uncertain. V was trimmed by 0 bases and J by 2 bases, leaving 5 bases between them. From germline, CDR1 is SGHDT and CDR2 YYEEEE. The CDR3 is 13 residues long. The DNA of the CDR3 is TGTGCCAGCAGCTTGGGGGGTCAAGAGACCCAGTACTTC. Translation: CASSLGGQETQYF.

The J gene is TRBJ2-3, the V gene TRBV19, with D perhaps assigned TRBD1 or TRBD2 (5 bases each). Trimming cost V 4 bases and J 2 bases, with 10 bases left between them. This CDR3 comprises 14 residues. Germline CDR1 is LNHDA and CDR2 is SQIVND (reference sequence). The CDR3 nucleotides are TGTGCCAGTAGTAGGGTGGGGGACACAGATACGCAGTATTTT. Its protein is CASSRVGDTDTQYF.

V and J are TRBV5-1 and TRBJ2-2; 7 bases fit TRBD1. The CDR3 totals 15 residues. From germline, CDR1 is SGHRS and CDR2 YFSETQ. The ends lost 4 bases at V and 1 base at J; junction bases unmatched: 4. CDR3 in DNA: TGCGCCAGCAGCCCCCGGACAGGGAACACCGGGGAGCTGTTTTTT. Translated: CASSPRTGNTGELFF.